This T cell receptor (beta chain) was recorded in a study of T cells in Graves' hyperthyroidism and ophthalmopathy. Study-wide points: Classification by a 13 V-J model distinguished ophthalmopathy from stable hyperthyroidism. Peripheral blood also featured most of the thyroid clonotypes expanded above 0.001.

Per germline, CDR1 MRHNA and CDR2 SNTAGT. Deletions cut 7 bases from V and 5 bases from J, with 27 bases between. The CDR3 consists of 17 residues. Any patient presenting with uncontrolled infection, other autoimmune disease, pregnancy or lactation was left out. Points on this clonotype: Its antigen remains unidentified.

The investigators amplified TCR beta CDR3 regions from RNA transcripts. An initial round of RT-PCR targeting the TCR CDR3 relied on the HTBI primer set. Via MiXCR, TCRdb re-called the multiplex PCR reads, giving one row per CDR3 protein. The sample carries about 620,000 distinct CDR3 sequences, around 15% recorded once. Sequencing was carried out using blood. The clonotype originates from a woman aged 30 to 39 with Graves' hyperthyroidism. This chain links TRBV6-4 with TRBJ2-7; D call uncertain. The CDR3 protein is CASTASVWALTYNEQYF. CDR3 nucleotides: TGTGCCAGCACCGCCTCAGTTTGGGCCTTGACATATAACGAGCAGTACTTC.